One and the same sample provided the 19 T cell receptor beta chains below, sequenced in a study of identical twins. One entry per CDR3 protein, called by TCRdb with MiXCR from the 5' RACE reads. The sample has 250,000 or so distinct CDR3 sequences, approximately 7.3% seen once; the top ten hold about 5.6%. A further study also used this sample, focusing on yellow fever vaccine responses in identical twins.

What was sequenced was CD8+ T cells sorted from blood. The receptors here all came from a young woman in good health.

The chain links TRBV6-1 to TRBJ2-1; 7 bases align to TRBD1. This CDR3 region has 14 residues. With V trimmed by 6 bases and J by 3 bases, 5 bases remained unmatched. Germline V gene lookup returns CDR1 MNHNS and CDR2 SASEGT. As DNA, the CDR3 is TGTGCCAGCAGCCGAGGACAGGTCTACAATGAGCAGTTCTTC. It encodes CASSRGQVYNEQFF.

The rearrangement links TRBV5-1 to TRBJ2-7; D is possibly TRBD2 (5 bases). CDR1 and CDR2 from the germline V gene are SGHRS and YFSETQ. Trimming stripped 0 bases from V and 0 bases from J, with 10 bases between. This CDR3 is 15 amino acids long. This chain's CDR3 is CASSLGIGSSYEQYV. For the CDR3, the DNA is TGCGCCAGCAGCTTGGGGATTGGGAGCTCCTACGAGCAGTACGTC.

The chain recombines TRBV18 with TRBJ1-2; weak D call: TRBD1 (5 bases). Deletions cut 2 bases from V and 7 bases from J, with 14 bases between. Germline CDR1 KGHSH, CDR2 LQKENI. The CDR3 contains 14 residues. The CDR3, as DNA: TGTGCCAGCTCACCAGACCGGGACTGGGCTGGCTACACCTTC. Translation gives CASSPDRDWAGYTF.

The chain joins TRBV10-1 to TRBJ2-2; 14 nucleotides line up with TRBD2. CDR1 and CDR2 from the germline V gene are WNHNN and SYGVQD (reference sequence). The CDR3 has 18 amino acids. With 10 bases clipped from V and 0 bases from J, the junction kept 10 bases outside the gene matches. Written as DNA, the CDR3 is TGCGCCACCAACACCGGGACTAGCGGGGGCCCGAACACCGGGGAGCTGTTTTTT. Translating gives CATNTGTSGGPNTGELFF.

Ten or more counts support this clonotype. The DNA for the CDR3 is TGCGCCAGCAGCCAAGTGAGCGGGAGCTCCTACGAGCAGTACTTC. Amino acids: CASSQVSGSSYEQYF. This chain connects TRBV4-1 to TRBJ2-7, with 8 bases identical to TRBD2. The V and J ends lost 1 base and 0 bases, in that order; junction bases with no gene match: 2. The CDR3 covers 15 residues. CDR1 is MGHRA, CDR2 YSYEKL, per germline.

This clonotype was seen ten or more times. V gene TRBV12-3 or TRBV12-4 combines with J gene TRBJ2-5; TRBD1 matches at 11 bases. V was clipped by 6 bases and J by 4 bases; unmatched bases: 7. The CDR3 loop spans 15 amino acids. CDR3 DNA sequence: TGTGCCAGCAGCCCTGGGACAGGGGGGTCAGAGACCCAGTACTTC. Translation: CASSPGTGGSETQYF.

This clonotype was seen repeatedly, ten times or more. The chain joins TRBV20-1 to TRBJ1-1; D not certain. Looked up from germline, CDR1 is DFQATT and CDR2 is SNEGSKA (reference sequence). Trimming removed 3 bases from V and 1 base from J, with 12 bases in between. The CDR3 consists of 14 residues. The DNA for the CDR3 is TGCAGTGCTAGGGCGGCCGGGGAGAACACTGAAGCTTTCTTT. This encodes CSARAAGENTEAFF.

The rearrangement links TRBV6-1 to TRBJ1-2; D uncertain. Germline V gene sequence: CDR1 MNHNS, CDR2 SASEGT. V shed 10 bases and J shed 8 bases, with 20 bases lying between them. The CDR3 length is 13 residues. Here the CDR3 reads CANAIQAHKGYTF. As DNA, the CDR3 is TGTGCCAACGCCATTCAGGCCCACAAAGGCTACACCTTC.

The chain links TRBV28 to TRBJ2-3, with 9 bases matching TRBD2. The V gene end was trimmed by 2 bases and the J gene end by 1 base; junction bases not matched to a gene: 10. Germline CDR1 and CDR2: MDHEN and SYDVKM. The CDR3 consists of 18 residues. The DNA of the CDR3 is TGTGCCAGCAGTTTAGGCGGGAGGGCCATTAGGGGCACAGATACGCAGTATTTT. Amino acid sequence: CASSLGGRAIRGTDTQYF.

This clonotype was detected a few times. This chain links TRBV6-2 or TRBV6-3 with TRBJ2-1; 8 positions agree with TRBD2. The trim removed 4 bases at V and 9 bases at J, leaving 20 bases unmatched. CDR3 size: 18 residues. Germline-derived CDR1 and CDR2 are MNHEY and SVGEGT. The CDR3 DNA reads TGTGCCAGCAGTTCCACCGCCCAGGAGGAGCGGGAGTGGGGTGAGCAGTTCTTC. Translation gives CASSSTAQEEREWGEQFF.

This rearrangement joins TRBV14 to TRBJ2-1; 7 bases fit TRBD2. This CDR3 comprises 14 residues. In germline, CDR1 is SGHDN, CDR2 FVKESK. V trimming: 5 bases; J trimming: 3 bases; junction bases outside the gene matches: 4. The DNA for the CDR3 is TGTGCCAGCAGCAAAAGGGACTACTACAATGAGCAGTTCTTC. It translates to CASSKRDYYNEQFF.

The gene calls are TRBV10-1 and TRBJ2-7; D possibly matches TRBD1 or TRBD2 (7 bases each). CDR3 length: 14 amino acids. Germline V gene lookup returns CDR1 WNHNN and CDR2 SYGVQD (reference sequence). V lost 8 bases, J lost 1 base, and 15 bases lay in between. CDR3 sequence (DNA): TGCGCCAGCCAGCGGGACAGCTTTTCCTACGAGCAGTACTTC. It yields the protein CASQRDSFSYEQYF.

This clonotype was counted between two and nine times. The chain is built from TRBV6-1 and TRBJ1-2; D is unresolved. CDR1 MNHNS and CDR2 SASEGT come from the germline V gene. V was clipped by 8 bases and J by 8 bases, with 18 bases between them. CDR3 length: 13 residues. The DNA for the CDR3 is TGTGCCAGCCTTGTCGGGATAGGTTGGGGCTACACCTTC. Amino acid sequence: CASLVGIGWGYTF.

This clonotype was detected a few times. Compared with germline, one end of the junction differs, possibly owing to a read error. The chain links TRBV7-8 to TRBJ2-7; D ambiguous. Germline V gene lookup returns CDR1 SGHVS and CDR2 FQNEAQ. This CDR3 is built from 12 residues. CDR3 region: CASSIAIYEQYF. CDR3 in DNA: TGTGCCAGCAGCATAGCAATCTACGAGCAGTACTTC.

The rearrangement links TRBV29-1 to TRBJ2-7; D is possibly TRBD1 (5 bases). This CDR3 is built from 15 residues. Trimming left V 1 base short and J 0 bases short, with 13 bases between. Looked up from germline, CDR1 is SQVTM and CDR2 is ANQGSEA. In nucleotides, the CDR3 is TGCAGCGTTGAAGTTGCGGACACCACCTCCTACGAGCAGTACTTC. Its protein is CSVEVADTTSYEQYF.

Concerning this clonotype: Since no conserved phenylalanine or tryptophan closes the CDR3, a read error is the likely cause. No DNA is shown, since the ends of the CDR3 on it are uncertain; the CDR3 is the one TCRdb lists. V usage is TRBV9 and J usage is TRBJ1-1; the table's D gene call, TRBD1, was not cross checked with the DNA. The CDR3 numbers 10 amino acids, ends counted. Germline CDR1 reads SGDLS; CDR2 reads YYNGEE. The CDR3 is CASSVAGTPV.

This clonotype occurred many times. J is TRBJ2-5 and V is TRBV28; D call uncertain. From germline, CDR1 is MDHEN and CDR2 SYDVKM. The V end was cut by 3 bases, the J end by 4 bases, with 18 bases between. The CDR3 runs 16 residues. Here the CDR3 DNA reads TGTGCCAGCAGTTTTGCCCTCAACCGGGCTCTAGAGACCCAGTACTTC. As protein: CASSFALNRALETQYF.

This clonotype appeared a few times. The CDR3: CASSDGSGEQFF. CDR3 nucleotide sequence: TGTGCCAGCAGTGATGGCAGCGGTGAGCAGTTCTTC. J is TRBJ2-1 and V is TRBV2, with D maybe TRBD2 (5 bases). The V gene lost 3 bases and the J gene lost 9 bases, with 9 bases spanning the gap. CDR1 is SNHLY, CDR2 FYNNEI, per germline. The length of the CDR3 is 12 residues.

At least ten counts were recorded for this clonotype. The rearrangement uses TRBV4-1 and TRBJ2-7; a weak D match, TRBD1 (6 bases). Germline V gene data show CDR1 as MGHRA and CDR2 as YSYEKL. V was clipped by 5 bases and J by 3 bases, with 14 bases between them. This CDR3 spans 14 amino acids. The CDR3 DNA follows: TGCGCCAGCAGCTTCTCTAAGGGGGACTACGAGCAGTACTTC. It yields the protein CASSFSKGDYEQYF.